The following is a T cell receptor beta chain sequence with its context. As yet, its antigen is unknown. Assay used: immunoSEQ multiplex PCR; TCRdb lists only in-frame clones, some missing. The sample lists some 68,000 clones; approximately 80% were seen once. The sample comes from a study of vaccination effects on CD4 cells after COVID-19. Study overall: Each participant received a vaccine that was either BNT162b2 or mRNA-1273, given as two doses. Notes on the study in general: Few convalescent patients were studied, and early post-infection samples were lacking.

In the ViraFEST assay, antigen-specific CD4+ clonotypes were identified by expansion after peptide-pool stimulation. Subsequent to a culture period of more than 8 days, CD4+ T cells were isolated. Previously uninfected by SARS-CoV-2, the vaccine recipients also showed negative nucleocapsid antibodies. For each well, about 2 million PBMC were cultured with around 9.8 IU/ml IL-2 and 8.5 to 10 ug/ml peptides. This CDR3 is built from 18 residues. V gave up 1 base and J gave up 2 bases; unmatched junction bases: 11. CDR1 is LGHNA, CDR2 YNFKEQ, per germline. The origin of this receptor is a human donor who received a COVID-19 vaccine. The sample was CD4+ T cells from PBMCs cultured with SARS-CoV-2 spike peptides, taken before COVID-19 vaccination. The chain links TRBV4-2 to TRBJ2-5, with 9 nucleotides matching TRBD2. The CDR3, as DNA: TGTGCCAGCAGCCAAGGTACCGTAGCGGGGGCCCAACAAGAGACCCAGTACTTC. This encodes CASSQGTVAGAQQETQYF.